The rows below give T cell receptor beta chains drawn from one sample of a study of blood T cells in healthy people across ages. Via MiXCR, TCRdb re-called the 5' RACE reads, giving one row per CDR3 protein. This sample carries 780,000 or so distinct CDR3 sequences, 45% to 70% of them seen once, and the ten largest clones take around a quarter. Sequencing was carried out using blood. The receptors originated from a man aged 35 to 55 in good health. Both conserved end residues are part of each CDR3. D genes are given only for firm matches. Clone size is not always given. Where it is, it says once, few, many or a class for expanded clones.

TRBJ1-2 | TRBV29-1 | few | . | TGCAGCGTTAGTACTAACTATGGCTACACCTTC | CSVSTNYGYTF
TRBJ2-7 | TRBV3-1 | . | TRBD1 | TGTGCCAGCAGCCAAGCCGGGACAGGGCTCTCCTACGAGCAGTACTTC | CASSQAGTGLSYEQYF
TRBJ2-7 | TRBV3-1 | . | . | TGTGCCAGCAGCCAAGGGGTTGTGGGCGAGCAGTACTTC | CASSQGVVGEQYF
TRBJ2-5 | TRBV6-1 | . | . | TGTGCCAGCAGTGGCGGGACCTTGGGCGGAGCGACCCAGTACTTC | CASSGGTLGGATQYF
TRBJ2-5 | TRBV12-3/TRBV12-4 | few | TRBD2 | TGTGCCAGCAGTCCACCATTAGCGGGGAACTACAATGAGCAGTACTTC | CASSPPLAGNYNEQYF
TRBJ1-5 | TRBV7-2 | once | TRBD1 | TGTGCCAGCAGTTACGCAGGGGGCGAGGATCAGCCCCAGCATTTT | CASSYAGGEDQPQHF
TRBJ2-3 | TRBV20-1 | . | . | TGCAGTGCTAGAGATTATAGGACAGATACAGATACGCAGTATTTT | CSARDYRTDTDTQYF
TRBJ2-1 | TRBV10-3 | . | TRBD1 | TGTGCCATCAGTCCCTCCGGGACAGGGGGTTACAATGAGCAGTTCTTC | CAISPSGTGGYNEQFF
TRBJ2-7 | TRBV5-1 | . | TRBD2 | TGCGCCAGCAGCCGGGGACTAGCGGGAGGTAACGACGAGCAGTACTTC | CASSRGLAGGNDEQYF
TRBJ2-1 | TRBV5-1 | . | TRBD1 | TGCGCCAGCAGCCTACGGTCCGGACAGGGGAGATCCTACAATGAGCAGTTCTTC | CASSLRSGQGRSYNEQFF
TRBJ2-7 | TRBV27 | . | TRBD2 | TGTGCCAGCAGTTGGGCTAGCGGGCGAACCTACGAGCAGTACTTC | CASSWASGRTYEQYF
TRBJ2-5 | TRBV7-2 | . | . | TGTGCCAGCAGCTTAGAGGTCAGGGCCCAAGAGACCCAGTACTTC | CASSLEVRAQETQYF
TRBJ2-7 | TRBV21-1 | . | . | TGTGCCAGCAGCAGCGACGGGAGGGAGGTTGGCTCCTACGAGCAGTACTTC | CASSSDGREVGSYEQYF
TRBJ2-7 | TRBV7-9 | . | TRBD1 | TGTGCCAGCAGTCGAGGGAGACCGGGACAGGGGGGCTACGAGCAGTACTTC | CASSRGRPGQGGYEQYF
TRBJ1-1 | TRBV29-1 | . | . | TGCAGCGTTGAAGAAACGTTGGAGACTGAAGCTTTCTTT | CSVEETLETEAFF
TRBJ2-1 | TRBV4-2 | . | . | TGTGCCAGCAGCCTTGGGACCTGGGGTAAGCAGTTCTTC | CASSLGTWGKQFF
TRBJ1-5 | TRBV2 | . | . | TGTGCCAGCACCTGGGACGAAGCCAATCAGCCCCAGCATTTT | CASTWDEANQPQHF
TRBJ2-1 | TRBV7-9 | . | TRBD1 | TGTGCCAGCAGCTTCCTACTACAGGGGGCCCCTACGGATGAGCAGTTCTTC | CASSFLLQGAPTDEQFF
TRBJ2-5 | TRBV10-3 | few | TRBD1 | TGTGCCATCAGTGAGCCCCCGGACAGGGGGCGGGAGACCCAGTACTTC | CAISEPPDRGRETQYF
TRBJ2-3 | TRBV4-1 | . | . | TGCGCCAGCAGCCAGGTCGACAGACAACCAGATACGCAGTATTTT | CASSQVDRQPDTQYF
TRBJ2-2 | TRBV28 | . | TRBD2 | TGTGCCAGCACTCCAGGGAGCGGGAGAGGCACCGGGGAGCTGTTTTTT | CASTPGSGRGTGELFF
TRBJ2-1 | TRBV28 | . | . | TGTGCCAGCAGTTACTGGGCCCAGGTACACAATGAGCAGTTCTTC | CASSYWAQVHNEQFF
TRBJ1-2 | TRBV20-1 | few | . | TGCAGTGCTAGAGGGCAGACTAACTATGGCTACACCTTC | CSARGQTNYGYTF
TRBJ1-6 | TRBV7-9 | . | . | TGTGCCAGCAGCTTAGACTGGTCGGCCCACCACTTT | CASSLDWSAHHF
TRBJ1-2 | TRBV11-2 | . | . | TGTGCCAGCAAACGCCTCGAGAGGGGCTATGGCTACACCTTC | CASKRLERGYGYTF
TRBJ2-5 | TRBV18 | many | . | TGTGCCAGCAGCCCTCGAGAGACCCAGTACTTC | CASSPRETQYF
TRBJ2-1 | TRBV12-3/TRBV12-4 | . | . | TGTGCCAGCAGTTTAAGACGGGACGGCTCCAATGAGCAGTTCTTC | CASSLRRDGSNEQFF
TRBJ2-4 | TRBV29-1 | . | TRBD2 | TGCAGCGTTTCCAGCGGGGAAGGCAAAAACATTCAGTACTTC | CSVSSGEGKNIQYF
TRBJ1-2 | TRBV6-2/TRBV6-3 | few | . | TGTGCCAGCAGGCGCTTTAACAGGGAGAGAGTCTATGGCTACACCTTC | CASRRFNRERVYGYTF
TRBJ2-3 | TRBV5-5 | few | . | TGTGCCACCACTCAAAAAGGGGCAGATACGCAGTATTTT | CATTQKGADTQYF
TRBJ2-7 | TRBV10-2 | few | . | TGCGCCAGCACGACAGGCCACGAGCAGTACTTC | CASTTGHEQYF
TRBJ2-1 | TRBV6-5 | . | TRBD2 | TGTGCCAGCAGTTACGAAAGTGGCGGGAGCGTTCGCGGTGAGCAGTTCTTC | CASSYESGGSVRGEQFF
TRBJ2-1 | TRBV2 | . | . | TGTGCCAGCAGTAAGGGACTTTACAATGAGCAGTTCTTC | CASSKGLYNEQFF
TRBJ1-1 | TRBV20-1 | once | . | TGCAGTGCTAGGTATCGGGCGACTGAAGCTTTCTTT | CSARYRATEAFF
TRBJ2-3 | TRBV20-1 | . | . | TGCAGTCACAGAGCGCAAACGGCGGATACGCAGTATTTT | CSHRAQTADTQYF
TRBJ2-7 | TRBV30 | . | . | TGTGCCTGGAGTGGTGGACAGCGCTCCTACGAGCAGTACTTC | CAWSGGQRSYEQYF
TRBJ1-2 | TRBV7-2 | . | . | TGTGCCAGCAGCCCCCCCGCGATTGGAAGGAATGGCTACAACTTC | CASSPPAIGRNGYNF
TRBJ2-1 | TRBV6-1 | . | TRBD2 | TGTGCCAGCAGGCCCGCGAAGGGACTAGCGGGGGGGGTCAATGAGCAGTTCTTC | CASRPAKGLAGGVNEQFF
TRBJ2-7 | TRBV11-2 | few | TRBD2 | TGTGCCAGCAGCTTAGGGCGGGAGGACTCCTACGAGCAGTACTTC | CASSLGREDSYEQYF
TRBJ2-1 | TRBV12-3/TRBV12-4 | . | TRBD1 | TGTGCCAGCACCAAAAGACAGGGCTCCGAAGAGCAGTTCTTC | CASTKRQGSEEQFF
TRBJ2-1 | TRBV13 | . | . | TGTGCCAGCAGCTCGTGGGGTAGCTCCTACAATGAGCAGTTCTTC | CASSSWGSSYNEQFF
TRBJ2-1 | TRBV6-2/TRBV6-3 | once | TRBD1 | TGTGCCAGCAGGAGACAGGGAACAAACCTTGACTCCTACAATGAGCAGTTCTTC | CASRRQGTNLDSYNEQFF
TRBJ2-7 | TRBV7-9 | . | . | TGTGCCAGCGGGACGGGTCCCTACGAGCAGTACTTC | CASGTGPYEQYF
TRBJ2-7 | TRBV7-2 | . | TRBD1 | TGTGCCAGCAGCTCACCTCAGGGGGCAGAGGCCCAGTACTTC | CASSSPQGAEAQYF
TRBJ2-1 | TRBV20-1 | . | TRBD2 | TGCAGTGCTAGAGATTTTCGACTAGCGGGAGGGTACAATGAGCAGTTCTTC | CSARDFRLAGGYNEQFF
TRBJ2-3 | TRBV7-8 | . | . | TGTGCCAGCAGCCCCGGGATACAGGGAGACACGCAGTATTTT | CASSPGIQGDTQYF
TRBJ2-5 | TRBV10-3 | . | . | TGTGCCATCAGTGAGTCGGGAGAAGGGAGGGGGCGGAATGAGCAGTACTTC | CAISESGEGRGRNEQYF
TRBJ2-7 | TRBV28 | few | . | TGTGCCAGCAGTTCAGGGAATTCCTACGAGCAGTACTTC | CASSSGNSYEQYF
TRBJ2-7 | TRBV7-6 | once | TRBD2 | TGTGCCAGCAGCGGTTCGGGAATAGGGGAGGGCCTCTACGAGCAGTACTTC | CASSGSGIGEGLYEQYF
TRBJ2-5 | TRBV10-3 | few | TRBD2 | TGTGCCGCAGCTAATAGCGGGGGGGCGGAGACCCAGTACTTC | CAAANSGGAETQYF
TRBJ1-2 | TRBV9 | . | . | TGTGCCAGCAGCGTGGTACAGGGCGCCTATGGCTACACCTTC | CASSVVQGAYGYTF
TRBJ2-5 | TRBV12-3/TRBV12-4 | few | TRBD2 | TGTGCCAGCAGTTTGAGCGGGACCTACAATGAGCAGTACTTC | CASSLSGTYNEQYF
TRBJ1-2 | TRBV7-9 | . | TRBD1 | TGTGCCAGCAGCTCGGGGGACAGGAGCTATGGCTACACCTTC | CASSSGDRSYGYTF